This T cell receptor beta chain was sequenced in a study of blood T cell repertoires in COVID-19. The V gene's germline CDR1 is MGHRA and CDR2 YSYEKL. The CDR3 sequence is 15 residues long. Trimming cost V 1 base and J 5 bases, with 11 bases left between them. The table came from immunoSEQ multiplex PCR; TCRdb's copy has only in-frame clones and leaves some out. Of about 210,000 clones in the sample, about 80% were seen once. This clonotype originated in an elderly woman with COVID-19, enrolled during active disease. Sequencing used peripheral blood. The chain recombines TRBV4-1 with TRBJ1-4, with a tentative D call TRBD1 (5 bases). The CDR3 loop reads CASSQGRAGNEKLFF. The DNA for the CDR3 is TGCGCCAGCAGCCAAGGCCGGGCAGGGAATGAAAAACTGTTTTTT.